Each of the 7 T cell receptor beta chains below was sequenced from the same sample in a study of human T cells and chemical hapten exposure. In TCRdb, the RACE reads were re-called with MiXCR into one record per CDR3 protein. The sample records roughly 38,000 distinct CDR3 sequences, 7.6% being singletons. The time point is: pre-sensitization, week 0. Treatment specified: therapeutic diphenylcyclopropenone sensitization with weekly scalp DPC. The sequencing here drew on whole blood, taken in connection with sensitization to the hapten diphenylcyclopropenone (DPC). All receptors derive from a woman in her forties or fifties with alopecia areata. Some clones in this sample may be carry-over from other donors' samples.

The V and J genes are TRBV5-6 and TRBJ1-1; 7 bases are a match to TRBD1. The CDR3 length is 15 residues. Trimming removed 4 bases from V and 4 bases from J; junction bases left unmatched: 10. In germline, CDR1 is SGHDT, CDR2 YYEEEE. CDR3 residues: CASSEPTGLGTEAFF. The CDR3 bases are TGTGCCAGCAGCGAACCGACAGGGCTAGGCACTGAAGCTTTCTTT.

This clonotype occurred a few times. V gene TRBV20-1 combines with J gene TRBJ2-7, with 11 bases aligning to TRBD2. Germline CDR1 and CDR2: DFQATT and SNEGSKA (reference sequence). The length of the CDR3 is 14 residues. The V segment lost 6 bases and the J segment 7 bases; nucleotides outside the gene matches: 11. CDR3 bases: TGCAGTGCAACTATAGCGGGAGGGCCCCAGGAGCAGTACTTC. Translating gives CSATIAGGPQEQYF.

This clonotype was seen repeatedly, ten times or more. The chain links TRBV7-2 to TRBJ1-6; 9 positions agree with TRBD1. The V segment lost 3 bases and the J segment 8 bases; nucleotides outside the gene matches: 5. Germline values: CDR1 SGHTA, CDR2 FQGNSA. The CDR3 sequence is 15 residues long. CDR3 nucleotides: TGTGCCAGCAGCTTCCGGGGACAGGGTGATTCACCCCTCCACTTT. Amino acid sequence: CASSFRGQGDSPLHF.

V usage is TRBV20-1 and J usage is TRBJ2-5, with TRBD2 identical over 12 bases. The CDR3 runs 13 residues. The J segment lost 7 bases and the V segment lost 5 bases, leaving 5 bases of the junction unmatched. Germline assignment: CDR1 DFQATT and CDR2 SNEGSKA (reference sequence). In nucleotides, the CDR3 is TGCAGTGCTCGGACTAGCGGGAAAGGGACCCAGTACTTC. It is translated as CSARTSGKGTQYF.

This clonotype was seen ten or more times. J is TRBJ1-1 and V is TRBV18; 7 bases line up with TRBD1. The trim removed 6 bases at V and 6 bases at J, leaving 7 bases unmatched. Per germline, CDR1 KGHSH and CDR2 LQKENI. This CDR3 has 13 residues. The chain's CDR3 is CASSPGQVSEAFF. The CDR3 DNA reads TGTGCCAGCTCTCCCGGACAGGTTTCTGAAGCTTTCTTT.

This chain uses TRBV2 with TRBJ2-7; D is possibly TRBD2 (5 bases). The V gene lost 9 bases and the J gene lost 0 bases, with 15 bases spanning the gap. The CDR3 contains 14 residues. CDR1 and CDR2 from the germline V gene are SNHLY and FYNNEI. CDR3 amino acids: CASCGWASSYEQYF. CDR3 sequence (DNA): TGTGCCAGTTGCGGGTGGGCAAGCTCCTACGAGCAGTACTTC.

This clonotype was recorded many times. The chain uses TRBV20-1 and TRBJ1-2; 8 positions match TRBD1. Germline-derived CDR1 and CDR2 are DFQATT and SNEGSKA (reference sequence). After removal of 0 bases from V and 8 bases from J, the junction contained 11 bases not matched to a gene. The CDR3 is 15 residues long. CDR3 amino acids: CSARDIGQGAKGYTF. The CDR3 DNA reads as TGCAGTGCTAGAGATATTGGCCAGGGGGCGAAGGGCTACACCTTC.